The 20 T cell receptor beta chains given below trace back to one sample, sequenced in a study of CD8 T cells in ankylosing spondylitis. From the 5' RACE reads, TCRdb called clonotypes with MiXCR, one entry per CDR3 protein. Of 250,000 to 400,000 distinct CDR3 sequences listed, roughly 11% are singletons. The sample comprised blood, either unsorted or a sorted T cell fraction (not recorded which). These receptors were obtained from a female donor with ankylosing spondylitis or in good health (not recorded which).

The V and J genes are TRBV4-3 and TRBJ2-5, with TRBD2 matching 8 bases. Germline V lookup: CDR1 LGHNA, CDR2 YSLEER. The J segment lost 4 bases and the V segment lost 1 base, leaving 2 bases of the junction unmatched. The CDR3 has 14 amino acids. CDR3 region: CASSQALAGETQYF. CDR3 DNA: TGCGCCAGCAGCCAAGCCCTAGCGGGAGAGACCCAGTACTTC.

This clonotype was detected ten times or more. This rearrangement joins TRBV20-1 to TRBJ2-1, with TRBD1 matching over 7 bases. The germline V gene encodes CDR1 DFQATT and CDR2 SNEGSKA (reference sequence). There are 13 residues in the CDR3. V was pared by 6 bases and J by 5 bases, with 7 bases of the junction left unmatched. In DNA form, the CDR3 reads TGCAGTGCGCCGGACAGGCTCCACAATGAGCAGTTCTTC. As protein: CSAPDRLHNEQFF.

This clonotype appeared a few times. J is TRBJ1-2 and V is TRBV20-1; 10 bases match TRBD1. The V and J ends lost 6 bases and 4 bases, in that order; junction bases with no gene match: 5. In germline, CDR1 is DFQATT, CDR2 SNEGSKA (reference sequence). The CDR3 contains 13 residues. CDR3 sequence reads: CSAKTGGTYGYTF. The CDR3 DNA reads TGCAGTGCAAAGACAGGGGGCACCTATGGCTACACCTTC.

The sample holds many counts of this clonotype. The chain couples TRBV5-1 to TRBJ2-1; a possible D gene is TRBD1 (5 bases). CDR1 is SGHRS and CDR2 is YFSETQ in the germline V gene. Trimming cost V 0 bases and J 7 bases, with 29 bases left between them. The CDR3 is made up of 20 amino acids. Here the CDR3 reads CASSLVRRATGGFLGNEQFF. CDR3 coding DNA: TGCGCCAGCAGCTTGGTTCGCAGGGCGACGGGCGGATTCCTGGGGAATGAGCAGTTCTTC.

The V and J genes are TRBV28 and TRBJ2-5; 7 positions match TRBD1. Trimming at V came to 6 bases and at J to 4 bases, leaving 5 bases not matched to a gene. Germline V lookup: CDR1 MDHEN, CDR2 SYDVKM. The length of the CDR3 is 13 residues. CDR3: CASRTGALETQYF. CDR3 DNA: TGTGCCAGCAGAACAGGGGCGCTAGAGACCCAGTACTTC.

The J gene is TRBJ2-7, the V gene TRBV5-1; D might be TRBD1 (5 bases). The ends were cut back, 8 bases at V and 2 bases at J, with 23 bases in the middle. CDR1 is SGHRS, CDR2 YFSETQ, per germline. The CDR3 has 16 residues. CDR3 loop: CASRRWGDLGAYEQYF. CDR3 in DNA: TGCGCCAGTCGCAGGTGGGGCGATCTCGGTGCCTACGAGCAGTACTTC.

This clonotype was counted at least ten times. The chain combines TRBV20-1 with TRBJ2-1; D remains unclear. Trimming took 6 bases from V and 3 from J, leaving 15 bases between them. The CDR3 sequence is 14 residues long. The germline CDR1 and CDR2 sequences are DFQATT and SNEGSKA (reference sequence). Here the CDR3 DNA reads TGCAGTGCAACTGGGGTGTTCGTCTACAATGAGCAGTTCTTC. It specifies CSATGVFVYNEQFF.

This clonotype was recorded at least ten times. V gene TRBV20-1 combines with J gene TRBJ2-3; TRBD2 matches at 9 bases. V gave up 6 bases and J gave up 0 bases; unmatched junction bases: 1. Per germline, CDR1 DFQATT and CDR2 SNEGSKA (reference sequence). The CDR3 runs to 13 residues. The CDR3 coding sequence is TGCAGTGCCCTAGCGGGAAGCACAGATACGCAGTATTTT. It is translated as CSALAGSTDTQYF.

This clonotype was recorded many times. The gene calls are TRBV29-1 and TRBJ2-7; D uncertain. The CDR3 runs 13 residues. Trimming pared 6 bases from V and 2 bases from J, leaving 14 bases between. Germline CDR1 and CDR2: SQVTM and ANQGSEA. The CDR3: CSVLPGRAYEQYF. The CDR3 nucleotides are TGCAGCGTCCTTCCTGGAAGGGCCTACGAGCAGTACTTC.

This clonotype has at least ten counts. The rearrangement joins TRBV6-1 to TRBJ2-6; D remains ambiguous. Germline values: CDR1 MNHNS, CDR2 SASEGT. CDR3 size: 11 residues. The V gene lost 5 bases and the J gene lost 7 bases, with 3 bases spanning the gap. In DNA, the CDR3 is TGTGCCAGCAGTATAGCCAACGTCCTGACTTTC. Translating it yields CASSIANVLTF.

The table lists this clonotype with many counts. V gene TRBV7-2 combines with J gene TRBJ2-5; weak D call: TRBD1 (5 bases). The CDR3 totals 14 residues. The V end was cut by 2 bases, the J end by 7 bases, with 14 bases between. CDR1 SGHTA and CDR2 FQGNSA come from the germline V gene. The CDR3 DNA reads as TGTGCCAGCAGCTTAAGGGGTAATAGAGTGACCCAGTACTTC. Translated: CASSLRGNRVTQYF.

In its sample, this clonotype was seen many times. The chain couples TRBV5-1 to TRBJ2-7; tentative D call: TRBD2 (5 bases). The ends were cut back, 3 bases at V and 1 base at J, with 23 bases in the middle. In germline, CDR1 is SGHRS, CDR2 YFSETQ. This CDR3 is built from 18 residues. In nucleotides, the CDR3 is TGCGCCAGCAGCTGGAGGATTCCAGCCACCAAGAGGTCCTACGAGCAGTACTTC. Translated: CASSWRIPATKRSYEQYF.

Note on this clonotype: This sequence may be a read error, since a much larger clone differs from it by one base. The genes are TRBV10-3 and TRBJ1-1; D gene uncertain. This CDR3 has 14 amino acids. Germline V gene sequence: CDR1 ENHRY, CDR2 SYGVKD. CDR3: CGISESSGVTEAFF. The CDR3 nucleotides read TGTGGCATCAGTGAGTCGTCCGGGGTCACTGAAGCTTTCTTT.

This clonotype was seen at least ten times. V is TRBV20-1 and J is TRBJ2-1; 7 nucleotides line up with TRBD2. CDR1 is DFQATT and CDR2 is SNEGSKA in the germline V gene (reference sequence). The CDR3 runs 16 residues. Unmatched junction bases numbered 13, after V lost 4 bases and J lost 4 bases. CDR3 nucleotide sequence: TGCAGTGCTACCTCGGGACGGGGCGGGGGTTACAATGAGCAGTTCTTC. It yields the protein CSATSGRGGGYNEQFF.

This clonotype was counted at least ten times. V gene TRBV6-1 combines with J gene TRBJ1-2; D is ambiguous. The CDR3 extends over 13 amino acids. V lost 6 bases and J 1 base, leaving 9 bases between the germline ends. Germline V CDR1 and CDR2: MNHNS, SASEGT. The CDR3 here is CASRTGHNYGYTF. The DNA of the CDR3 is TGTGCCAGCAGAACCGGCCATAACTATGGCTACACCTTC.

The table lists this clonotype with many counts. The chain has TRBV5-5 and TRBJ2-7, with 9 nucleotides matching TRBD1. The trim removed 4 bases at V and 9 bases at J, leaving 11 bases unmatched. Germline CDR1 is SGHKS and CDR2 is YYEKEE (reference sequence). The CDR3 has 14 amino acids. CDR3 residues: CASSQGTGHSAQYF. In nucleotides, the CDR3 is TGTGCCAGCAGCCAAGGGACAGGGCATTCCGCGCAGTACTTC. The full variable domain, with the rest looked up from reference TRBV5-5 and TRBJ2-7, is DAGVTQSPTHLIKTRGQQVTLRCSPISGHKSVSWYQQVLGQGPQFIFQYYEKEERGRGNFPDRFSARQFPNYSSELNVNALLLGDSALYLCASSQGTGHSAQYFGPGTRLTVT.

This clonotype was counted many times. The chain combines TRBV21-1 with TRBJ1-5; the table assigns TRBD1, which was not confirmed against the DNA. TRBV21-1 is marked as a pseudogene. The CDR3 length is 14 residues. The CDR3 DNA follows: TGTGCCAGCAGCAAAGGGCAGGGGTGTCAGCCCCAGCATTTT. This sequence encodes CASSKGQGCQPQHF.

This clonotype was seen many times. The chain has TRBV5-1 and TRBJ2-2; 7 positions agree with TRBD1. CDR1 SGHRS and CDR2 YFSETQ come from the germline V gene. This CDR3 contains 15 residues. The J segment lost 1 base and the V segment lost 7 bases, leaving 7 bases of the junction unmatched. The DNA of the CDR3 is TGCGCCAGCCGATCGACAGGGAGGAACACCGGGGAGCTGTTTTTT. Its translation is CASRSTGRNTGELFF.

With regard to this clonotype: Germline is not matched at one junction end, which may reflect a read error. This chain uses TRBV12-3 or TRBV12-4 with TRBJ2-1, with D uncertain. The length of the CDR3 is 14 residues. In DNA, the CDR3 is TGTGCCAGCGGTTTATCTGAGAGGAACAATGAGCAGTTCTTC. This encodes CASGLSERNNEQFF.

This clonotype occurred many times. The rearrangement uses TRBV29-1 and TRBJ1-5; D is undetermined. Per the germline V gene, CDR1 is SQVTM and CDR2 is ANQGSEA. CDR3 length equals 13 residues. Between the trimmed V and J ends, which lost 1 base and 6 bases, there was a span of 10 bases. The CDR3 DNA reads TGCAGCGTTGAAGGGGATCTCGGTCAGCCCCAGCATTTT. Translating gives CSVEGDLGQPQHF.